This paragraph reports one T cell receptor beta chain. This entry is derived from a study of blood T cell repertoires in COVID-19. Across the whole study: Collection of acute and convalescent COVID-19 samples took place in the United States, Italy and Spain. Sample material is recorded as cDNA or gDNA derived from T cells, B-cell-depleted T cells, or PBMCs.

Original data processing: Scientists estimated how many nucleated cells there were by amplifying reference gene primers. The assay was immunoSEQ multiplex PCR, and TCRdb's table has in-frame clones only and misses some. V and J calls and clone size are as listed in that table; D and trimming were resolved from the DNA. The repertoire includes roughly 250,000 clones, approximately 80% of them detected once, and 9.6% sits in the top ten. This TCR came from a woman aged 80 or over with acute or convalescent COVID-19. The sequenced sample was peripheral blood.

The CDR3 sequence: CASSKDSYYGYTF. In DNA form, the CDR3 reads TGTGCCAGCAGCAAGGACAGTTACTATGGCTACACCTTC. V gene TRBV9 combines with J gene TRBJ1-2, with D possibly TRBD1 on 6 matching bases. The CDR3 length is 13 residues. The V and J ends lost 4 bases and 3 bases respectively, with 10 bases between them. Germline V gene sequence: CDR1 SGDLS, CDR2 YYNGEE.